Presented here are 5 T cell receptor beta chains from one specimen sequenced in a study of cytomegalovirus exposure and HLA in healthy donors. Use of 60 Vbeta and 13 Jbeta primers characterized the PCR. The assay was immunoSEQ multiplex PCR, and TCRdb's table has in-frame clones only and misses some. Counted here are nearly 110,000 clones, roughly four fifths occurring once; the ten biggest clones make up about 2.3%. Source material: PBMCs. The receptors were gathered from a man aged 18-30 years in good health and CMV-seronegative.

The chain uses TRBV10-2 and TRBJ2-7; D possibly corresponds to TRBD1 (5 bases). The V end lost 5 bases, the J end lost 6 bases, and 5 bases lay between the germline ends. CDR1 is WSHSY and CDR2 is SAAADI in the germline V gene. There are 10 residues in the CDR3. As DNA, the CDR3 is TGCGCCAGCAGTCAGGGCGAGCAGTACTTC. Amino acids: CASSQGEQYF.

The V call is TRBV4-3, the J call TRBJ2-5; TRBD1 is a possible D gene (5 bases). The CDR3 runs to 14 residues. CDR1 and CDR2 from the germline V gene are LGHNA and YSLEER. Trimming shortened V by 0 bases and J by 2 bases, and 7 bases separated the two germline ends. The CDR3 sequence: CASSQDQGQETQYF. CDR3 nucleotides: TGCGCCAGCAGCCAAGATCAGGGTCAAGAGACCCAGTACTTC.

This clone was detected many times. This chain uses TRBV19 with TRBJ1-1; TRBD1 agrees at 7 bases. V shed 7 bases, J shed 10 bases, and the junction held 21 bases outside the gene matches. This CDR3 has 16 residues. The V gene's germline CDR1 is LNHDA and CDR2 SQIVND (reference sequence). CDR3 nucleotides: TGTGCCAGTATTGATCGGACAAAAGTCAGGGGGTCGGGAGCTTTCTTT. Translation gives CASIDRTKVRGSGAFF. The variable domain in full, completed from reference TRBV19 and TRBJ1-1, reads DGGITQSPKYLFRKEGQNVTLSCEQNLNHDAMYWYRQDPGQGLRLIYYSQIVNDFQKGDIAEGYSVSREKKESFPLTVTSAQKNPTAFYLCASIDRTKVRGSGAFFGQGTRLTVV.

The V and J genes are TRBV9 and TRBJ1-6; tentatively, D is TRBD1 (5 bases). The CDR3 contains 16 residues. Between the trimmed V and J ends, which lost 3 bases and 6 bases, there was a span of 16 bases. CDR1 and CDR2 (germline): SGDLS, YYNGEE. CDR3: CASSAAEGRGNSPLHF. The CDR3, as DNA: TGTGCCAGCAGCGCAGCCGAGGGGAGGGGTAATTCACCCCTCCACTTT.

This clone was observed a few times. The rearrangement links TRBV5-1 to TRBJ2-2; a weak D match, TRBD2 (5 bases). Germline V gene data show CDR1 as SGHRS and CDR2 as YFSETQ. There are 15 residues in the CDR3. V was pared by 0 bases and J by 1 base, with 7 bases between. The CDR3 bases are TGCGCCAGCAGCTTGGATAGCGTGAACACCGGGGAGCTGTTTTTT. It specifies CASSLDSVNTGELFF.